These T cell receptor beta chains were read from a single sample in a study of regulatory T cells in long-lasting Graves disease. MiXCR, applied by TCRdb to the multiplex PCR reads, yields one record per CDR3 protein. The sample has about 400,000 distinct CDR3 sequences, around 20% seen once; the top ten hold 20% to 25%. This sample comprised peripheral blood mononuclear cells (PBMCs), obtained when the disease was refractory, from a patient treated with antithyroid drugs. The origin of the receptors is a female donor with Graves disease. The CDR3 runs from the conserved cysteine through the conserved F or W. A D gene is named only where the DNA matches it firmly. The size entry is marked missing in some rows and otherwise reads once, few, many or a size class.

d_gene: .
j_gene: TRBJ2-7
v_gene: TRBV11-2
abundance: many
CDR3nt: TGTGCCAGCAGCTTAATCCGGGACGCCACCTACGAGCAGTACTTC
CDR3aa: CASSLIRDATYEQYF

d_gene: .
j_gene: TRBJ1-5
v_gene: TRBV4-1
abundance: .
CDR3nt: TGCGCCAGCAGCCTACGGGGGCTCGGGAATCAGCCCCAGCATTTT
CDR3aa: CASSLRGLGNQPQHF

d_gene: .
j_gene: TRBJ2-1
v_gene: TRBV14
abundance: .
CDR3nt: TGTGCCAGCAGTCGGGGCGACGGCAATGAGCAGTTCTTC
CDR3aa: CASSRGDGNEQFF

d_gene: TRBD2
j_gene: TRBJ2-5
v_gene: TRBV10-3
abundance: few
CDR3nt: TGTGCCACAAAACGTCGCCCGGGACTAGCGGGAATTAATGAGACCCAGTACTTC
CDR3aa: CATKRRPGLAGINETQYF

d_gene: .
j_gene: TRBJ2-7
v_gene: TRBV15
abundance: .
CDR3nt: TGTGCCACCAGCAGAATGACCTGGTACGAGCAGTACTTC
CDR3aa: CATSRMTWYEQYF

d_gene: .
j_gene: TRBJ1-3
v_gene: TRBV19
abundance: .
CDR3nt: TGTGCCAGTAGTATGCAGACTGGAAACACCATATATTTT
CDR3aa: CASSMQTGNTIYF

d_gene: .
j_gene: TRBJ1-6
v_gene: TRBV19
abundance: once
CDR3nt: TGTGCCAGTAGTCCACTGATCATCGGTCAGGACTCCTATAATTCACCCCTCCACTTT
CDR3aa: CASSPLIIGQDSYNSPLHF

d_gene: .
j_gene: TRBJ1-2
v_gene: TRBV6-1
abundance: .
CDR3nt: TGTGCCAGCAACTTTGATTGGGCGGAAGGCTACACCTTC
CDR3aa: CASNFDWAEGYTF

d_gene: .
j_gene: TRBJ2-1
v_gene: TRBV28
abundance: .
CDR3nt: TGTGCCAGCAGCCTCGGACTGGGGCTCAATGAGCAGTTCTTC
CDR3aa: CASSLGLGLNEQFF

d_gene: .
j_gene: TRBJ1-5
v_gene: TRBV6-1
abundance: many
CDR3nt: TGTGCCAGCAGTGAACTCGGACTGTCTCAGCCCCAGCATTTT
CDR3aa: CASSELGLSQPQHF

d_gene: .
j_gene: TRBJ2-7
v_gene: TRBV6-5
abundance: .
CDR3nt: TGTGCCAGCAGCGACTCGGGGTTCGCCTACGAGCAGTACTTC
CDR3aa: CASSDSGFAYEQYF

d_gene: TRBD2
j_gene: TRBJ2-7
v_gene: TRBV30
abundance: .
CDR3nt: TGTGCCTGGATGACTAGCGGGAAAGGCGAGCAGTACTTC
CDR3aa: CAWMTSGKGEQYF

d_gene: .
j_gene: TRBJ2-7
v_gene: TRBV19
abundance: many
CDR3nt: TGTGCCAGTAGTACCGGGAGTAGCTCCTACGAGCAGTACTTC
CDR3aa: CASSTGSSSYEQYF

d_gene: .
j_gene: TRBJ2-7
v_gene: TRBV28
abundance: many
CDR3nt: TGTGCCAGCAGCTCCCTCCCTCTCTACGAGCAGTACTTC
CDR3aa: CASSSLPLYEQYF

d_gene: TRBD1
j_gene: TRBJ1-5
v_gene: TRBV6-1
abundance: .
CDR3nt: TGTGCCAGCAGCCCCGGGACAGGGGGCGGTCAGCCCCAGCATTTT
CDR3aa: CASSPGTGGGQPQHF